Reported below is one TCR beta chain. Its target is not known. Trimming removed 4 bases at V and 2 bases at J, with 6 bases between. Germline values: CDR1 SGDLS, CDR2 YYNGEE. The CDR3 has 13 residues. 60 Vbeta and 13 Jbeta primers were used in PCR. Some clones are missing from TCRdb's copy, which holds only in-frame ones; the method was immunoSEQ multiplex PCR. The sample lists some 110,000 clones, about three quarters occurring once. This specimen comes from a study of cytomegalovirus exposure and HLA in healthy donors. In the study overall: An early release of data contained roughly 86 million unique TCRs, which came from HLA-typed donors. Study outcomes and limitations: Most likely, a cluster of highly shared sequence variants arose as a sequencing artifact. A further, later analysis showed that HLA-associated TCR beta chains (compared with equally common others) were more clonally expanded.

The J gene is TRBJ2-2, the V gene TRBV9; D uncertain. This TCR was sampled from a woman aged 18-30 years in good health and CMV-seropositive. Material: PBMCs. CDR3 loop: CASSTLNTGELFF. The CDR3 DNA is TGTGCCAGCAGCACCCTAAACACCGGGGAGCTGTTTTTT.